The T cell receptor (beta chain) under discussion was sequenced for a study of T-cell memory formation after mild COVID-19. Study findings and constraints: Whether second-wave clones peaking at day 37 were SARS-CoV-2 specific went unconfirmed.

Sample barcodes and UMIs were carried by the TCR alpha and TCR beta cDNA libraries that 5'RACE generated with constant-segment primers. TCRdb re-analysed the 5' RACE reads in MiXCR, keeping a single row per CDR3 protein. The sample includes approximately 100,000 distinct CDR3 sequences, around 10% of them seen just once. With regard to this clonotype: Its antigen is not known.

Specimen: PBMCs or a T cell subset sorted from them (not recorded which). The receptor was isolated from a man between 18 and 29 years old who had mild COVID-19 (a few samples of this study predate the infection). Cell type and time point are not known.

The DNA for the CDR3 is TGTGCCAGCAGCCCCCCACAGGGGTCCGGCACAGATACGCAGTATTTT. Protein: CASSPPQGSGTDTQYF. The V call is TRBV9, the J call TRBJ2-3; 7 positions agree with TRBD1. V was pared by 4 bases and J by 1 base, with 9 bases of the junction left unmatched. The CDR3 runs to 16 residues. Germline assignment: CDR1 SGDLS and CDR2 YYNGEE.